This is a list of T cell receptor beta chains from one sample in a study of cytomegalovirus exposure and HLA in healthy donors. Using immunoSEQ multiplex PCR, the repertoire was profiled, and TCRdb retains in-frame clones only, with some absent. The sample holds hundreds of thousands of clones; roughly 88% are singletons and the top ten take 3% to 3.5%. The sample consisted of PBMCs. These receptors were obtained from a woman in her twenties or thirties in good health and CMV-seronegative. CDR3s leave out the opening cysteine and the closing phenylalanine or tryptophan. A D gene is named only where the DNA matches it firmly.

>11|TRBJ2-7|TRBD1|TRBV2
ASRKDRAYEQY
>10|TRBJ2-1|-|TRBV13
ASSPTIDEQF
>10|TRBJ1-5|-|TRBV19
ASTGGNQPQH
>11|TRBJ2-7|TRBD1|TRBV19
ASGQGGYYEQY
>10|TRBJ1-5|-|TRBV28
ASLGGGQPQH
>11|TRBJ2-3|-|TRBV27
ASRHNSRDTQY
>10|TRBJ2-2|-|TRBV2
ATLKRSGELF
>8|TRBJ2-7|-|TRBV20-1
SARDNEQY
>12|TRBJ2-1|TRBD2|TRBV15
ATSRASGYNEQF
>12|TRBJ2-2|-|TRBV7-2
ASRTQGGSGELF
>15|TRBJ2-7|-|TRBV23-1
ASSQYTPAPITYEQY
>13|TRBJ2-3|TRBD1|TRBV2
ASSSDRGRADTQY
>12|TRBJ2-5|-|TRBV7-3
ASSLTGSEETQY
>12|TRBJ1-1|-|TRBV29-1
SAETPTGPAEAF
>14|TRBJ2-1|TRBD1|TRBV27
ASSLWTDRDYNEQF
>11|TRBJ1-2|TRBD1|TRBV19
ASSGQTNYGYT
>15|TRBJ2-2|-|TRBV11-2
ASSLGPYYTNTGELF
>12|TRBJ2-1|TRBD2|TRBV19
ASSDSGRNNEQF
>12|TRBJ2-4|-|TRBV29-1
SVERDTAENIQY
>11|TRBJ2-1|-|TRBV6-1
ASCPYRSHEQF
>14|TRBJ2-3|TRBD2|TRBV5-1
ASSLVPSGSSDTQY
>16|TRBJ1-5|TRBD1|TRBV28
ASSPRDRGLNSNQPQH
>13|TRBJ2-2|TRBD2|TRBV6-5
ASSYEGGRTGELF
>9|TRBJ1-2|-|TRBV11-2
ASSLIGGYT
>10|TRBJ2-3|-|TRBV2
ASSTAPDTQY
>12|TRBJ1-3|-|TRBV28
ASSARPSGNTIY
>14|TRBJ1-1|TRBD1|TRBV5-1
ASSLGLTGGNTEAF
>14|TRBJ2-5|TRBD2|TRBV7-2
ASSHYETSGEETQY
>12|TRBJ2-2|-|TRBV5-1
ASSAVGGPGELF
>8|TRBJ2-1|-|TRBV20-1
SASWNEQF
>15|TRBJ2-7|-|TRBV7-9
ASSSSADTLLTYEQY
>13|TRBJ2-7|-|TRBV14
ASSQGGGRSYEQY
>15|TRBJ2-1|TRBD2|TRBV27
ASSLGNSGSSYNEQF
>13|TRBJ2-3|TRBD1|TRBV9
ASSIPGQGIDTQY
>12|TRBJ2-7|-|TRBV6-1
ASSEPGTRYEQY
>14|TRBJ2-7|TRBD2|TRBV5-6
ASSWTGGSFSYEQY
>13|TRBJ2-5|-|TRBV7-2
ASSLSPLMRETQY
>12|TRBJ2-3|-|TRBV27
ASSYGGSTDTQY
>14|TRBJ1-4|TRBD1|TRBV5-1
ASSGQGALANEKLF
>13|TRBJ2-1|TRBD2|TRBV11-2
ASSLIVTSGNEQF
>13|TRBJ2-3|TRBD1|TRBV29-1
SVEEGTGATDTQY
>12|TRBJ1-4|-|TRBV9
ASSVGQPNEKLF
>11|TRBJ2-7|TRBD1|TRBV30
AWIGQGGNEQY
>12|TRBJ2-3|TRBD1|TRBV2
ATRQGTSTDTQY
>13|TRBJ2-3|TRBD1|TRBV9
ASSARTGATDTQY
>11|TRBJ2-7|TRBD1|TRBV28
ASSFPGGYEQY
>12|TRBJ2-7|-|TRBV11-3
ASRKASGPYEQY
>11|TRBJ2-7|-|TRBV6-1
ASSEVRSYEQY
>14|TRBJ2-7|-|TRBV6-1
ASSDDTRLRGYEQY
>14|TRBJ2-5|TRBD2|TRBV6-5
ASSYGAGGPGETQY
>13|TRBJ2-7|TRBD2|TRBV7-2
ASSSRLAGVIEQY
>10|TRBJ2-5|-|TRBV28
ASSLLAETQY
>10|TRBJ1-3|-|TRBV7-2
ASSWDRNTIY
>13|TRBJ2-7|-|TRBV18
ASSPQVDSSYEQY
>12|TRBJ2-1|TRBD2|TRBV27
ASSSSGGYNEQF
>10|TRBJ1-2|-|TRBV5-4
ASSPRGHGYT
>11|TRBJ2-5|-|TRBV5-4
ASSLGPRLAQY